A single sample gave rise to the 17 T cell receptor beta chains below, sequenced in a study of graft-versus-host responses after intestinal transplantation. This table comes from immunoSEQ multiplex PCR, and its TCRdb copy is limited to in-frame clones, with some not included. This sample has just over 15,000 clones; roughly 86% occur once, and the top ten carry around 6.1%. This specimen was bone marrow, taken roughly 4 months after intestinal transplantation. The source of these receptors is a human patient who received an intestinal transplant, so some T cells may come from the graft donor.

V gene TRBV5-6 combines with J gene TRBJ2-4, with D perhaps matching TRBD1 or TRBD2 (5 bases each). Germline CDR1 is SGHDT and CDR2 is YYEEEE. The CDR3 is 16 amino acids. The V and J ends lost 4 bases and 0 bases respectively, with 14 bases between them. This CDR3 reads CASSAGTFGAKNIQYF. CDR3 coding DNA: TGTGCCAGCAGCGCCGGGACCTTCGGAGCCAAAAACATTCAGTACTTC.

This rearrangement joins TRBV7-5 to TRBJ2-2; TRBD2, as called in the table, went unchecked against the DNA. TRBV7-5 represents a pseudogene. The CDR3 is 16 amino acids. The CDR3 coding sequence is TGTGTCAGAAGCCTGGTTGGGCAGCCCGGGATCGGGGAGCTGTTTTTT. Its translation: CVRSLVGQPGIGELFF.

J is TRBJ1-6 and V is TRBV11-2, with no clear D. The CDR3 extends over 14 amino acids. The V end lost 2 bases, the J end lost 12 bases, and 14 bases lay between the germline ends. Germline-derived CDR1 and CDR2 are SGHAT and FQNNGV. CDR3 sequence: CASSLQPQGGPLHF. The CDR3 DNA is TGTGCCAGCAGCTTACAACCCCAAGGTGGACCCCTCCACTTT.

This chain connects TRBV9 to TRBJ1-1; D is undetermined. With 0 bases removed from V and 4 bases from J, the gap between germline ends came to 10 bases. Germline CDR1 reads SGDLS; CDR2 reads YYNGEE. This CDR3 spans 14 amino acids. This CDR3 is CASSVGGVATEAFF. In DNA form, the CDR3 reads TGTGCCAGCAGCGTAGGCGGGGTGGCCACTGAAGCTTTCTTT.

The rearrangement joins TRBV27 to TRBJ2-2; 7 bases agree with TRBD1. Unmatched junction bases numbered 2, after V lost 0 bases and J lost 1 base. Germline V CDR1 and CDR2: MNHEY, SMNVEV (reference sequence). The CDR3 covers 16 residues. CDR3 sequence reads: CASSLSAGGNTGELFF. The CDR3 DNA reads TGTGCCAGCAGTTTATCGGCAGGGGGGAACACCGGGGAGCTGTTTTTT.

Note on this clone: Just one base apart from a much larger clone, this may be a read error. The same CDR3 also results from other DNA sequences found in this sample. The chain couples TRBV27 to TRBJ2-7; a possible D gene is TRBD1 (5 bases). Trimming shortened V by 6 bases and J by 4 bases, and 16 bases separated the two germline ends. This CDR3 is 14 amino acids long. CDR1 is MNHEY and CDR2 is SMNVEV in the germline V gene (reference sequence). CDR3 residues: CASSFSGQLYEQYF. Here the CDR3 DNA reads TGTGCCAGCAGCTTCTCCGGACAATTATACGAGCAGTACTTC.

The rearrangement joins TRBV4-3 to TRBJ2-1, with a tentative D call TRBD2 (5 bases). The CDR3 sequence is 18 residues long. With 0 bases removed from V and 1 base from J, the gap between germline ends came to 16 bases. Germline lookup yields CDR1 LGHNA and CDR2 YSLEER. The CDR3 DNA reads as TGCGCCAGCAGCCAAGATTGGTTCAGGCGGGCATCCTACAATGAGCAGTTCTTC. Protein: CASSQDWFRRASYNEQFF.

There are a few counts of this clone. This chain links TRBV4-3 with TRBJ2-1, with a weak D call TRBD1 (6 bases). Trimming removed 0 bases at V and 7 bases at J, with 10 bases between. Germline lookup yields CDR1 LGHNA and CDR2 YSLEER. The CDR3 loop spans 14 amino acids. This chain's CDR3 is CASSQEQGWNEQFF. In nucleotides, the CDR3 is TGCGCCAGCAGCCAAGAGCAGGGGTGGAATGAGCAGTTCTTC.

This clone was recorded only once. This rearrangement joins TRBV7-2 to TRBJ2-7; TRBD1 aligns across 9 bases. V lost 1 base and J lost 5; bases outside the gene matches: 9. There are 16 residues in the CDR3. Germline CDR1 SGHTA, CDR2 FQGNSA. The CDR3 DNA sequence: TGTGCCAGCAGCTTAGTAGGGGGACAGGGTAGAAACGAGCAGTACTTC. Its protein product is CASSLVGGQGRNEQYF.

As regards this clone: One end of the junction varies from germline; a read error may be responsible. Other DNA sequences in the sample encode the same CDR3. The chain combines TRBV9 with TRBJ2-7; 7 nucleotides line up with TRBD2. Germline values: CDR1 SGDLS, CDR2 YYNGEE. The CDR3 sequence is 14 residues long. The CDR3, as DNA: TGTGCCAGCAGCGTCGGATCTAGCGGCTACGAGCAATACTTC. The encoded protein is CASSVGSSGYEQYF. The full variable domain, in which reference TRBV9 and TRBJ2-7 provide the parts outside the CDR3, is DSGVTQTPKHLITATGQRVTLRCSPRSGDLSVYWYQQSLDQGLQFLIQYYNGEERAKGNILERFSAQQFPDLHSELNLSSLELGDSALYFCASSVGSSGYEQYFGPGTRLTVT.

V and J are TRBV7-2 and TRBJ1-4; D is possibly TRBD1 (6 bases). Trimming stripped 5 bases from V and 4 bases from J, with 14 bases between. CDR1 is SGHTA, CDR2 FQGNSA, per germline. The CDR3 has 15 residues. The CDR3 nucleotides read TGTGCCAGCAGCCCAGTGGGCAGGGGTAATGAAAAACTGTTTTTT. Translation gives CASSPVGRGNEKLFF.

The chain joins TRBV9 to TRBJ2-7; maybe TRBD2 (6 bases). The CDR3 consists of 15 residues. Trimming stripped 2 bases from V and 5 bases from J, with 17 bases between. Per germline, CDR1 SGDLS and CDR2 YYNGEE. CDR3 in amino acids: CASSVLSGARNEQYF. The CDR3 DNA reads as TGTGCCAGCAGCGTGTTGTCGGGAGCCAGGAACGAGCAGTACTTC.

V gene TRBV9 combines with J gene TRBJ2-1; D not certain. Trimming stripped 5 bases from V and 0 bases from J, with 12 bases between. Germline V lookup: CDR1 SGDLS, CDR2 YYNGEE. The CDR3 is made up of 15 amino acids. CDR3 bases: TGTGCCAGCAGTTTTACCTTTAGCTCCTACAATGAGCAGTTCTTC. It translates to CASSFTFSSYNEQFF. Looking up the rest from reference TRBV9 and TRBJ2-1 gives the full variable domain: DSGVTQTPKHLITATGQRVTLRCSPRSGDLSVYWYQQSLDQGLQFLIQYYNGEERAKGNILERFSAQQFPDLHSELNLSSLELGDSALYFCASSFTFSSYNEQFFGPGTRLTVL.

The CDR3, as DNA: TGTGCCAGCAGCTTTGGCGGACTAGTCGGGGAGCAGTACTTC. This codes for CASSFGGLVGEQYF. This chain links TRBV7-8 with TRBJ2-7; 7 bases align to TRBD2. This CDR3 is 14 amino acids long. J was trimmed by 7 bases and V by 3 bases; bases with no gene match: 9. CDR1 is SGHVS and CDR2 is FQNEAQ in the germline V gene. Full variable domain (remainder filled in from reference TRBV7-8 and TRBJ2-7): GAGVSQSPRYKVAKRGQDVALRCDPISGHVSLFWYQQALGQGPEFLTYFQNEAQLDKSGLPSDRFFAERPEGSVSTLKIQRTQQEDSAVYLCASSFGGLVGEQYFGPGTRLTVT.

The chain uses TRBV10-3 and TRBJ1-2; no clear D. V lost 3 bases and J lost 4, with 9 bases in between. The CDR3 is 13 amino acids. Looked up from germline, CDR1 is ENHRY and CDR2 is SYGVKD. The DNA of the CDR3 is TGTGCCATCAGTGAAGGCCCCTTCTATGGCTACACCTTC. It yields the protein CAISEGPFYGYTF.

V and J are TRBV7-9 and TRBJ2-7, with D hard to call. CDR3 size: 14 residues. With 1 base removed from V and 2 bases from J, the gap between germline ends came to 9 bases. Per the germline V gene, CDR1 is SEHNR and CDR2 is FQNEAQ (reference sequence). DNA of the CDR3: TGTGCCAGCAGCTTAGGAGGTGCCCCCTACGAGCAGTACTTC. It translates to CASSLGGAPYEQYF.

This clone occurred once. The genes are TRBV11-2 and TRBJ2-1; 7 bases are shared with TRBD2. After removal of 4 bases from V and 0 bases from J, the junction contained 3 bases not matched to a gene. The CDR3 covers 15 residues. The germline V gene has CDR1 SGHAT and CDR2 FQNNGV. This CDR3 is CASSSQRGSYNEQFF. The CDR3 DNA reads as TGTGCCAGCAGCTCCCAGCGGGGCTCCTACAATGAGCAGTTCTTC.